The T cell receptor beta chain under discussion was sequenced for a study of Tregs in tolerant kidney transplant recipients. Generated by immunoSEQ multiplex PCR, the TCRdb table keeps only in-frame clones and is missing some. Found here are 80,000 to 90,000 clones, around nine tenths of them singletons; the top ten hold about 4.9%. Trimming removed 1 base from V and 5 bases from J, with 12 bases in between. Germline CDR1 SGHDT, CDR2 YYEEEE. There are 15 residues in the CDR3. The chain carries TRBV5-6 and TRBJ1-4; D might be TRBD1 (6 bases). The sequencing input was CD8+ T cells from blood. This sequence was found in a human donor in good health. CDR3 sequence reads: CASSLHPGVNEKLFF. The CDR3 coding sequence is TGTGCCAGCAGCTTGCACCCAGGGGTAAATGAAAAACTGTTTTTT.